These 17 T cell receptor beta chains share one sample of origin, sequenced in a study of CD8+ T cells in alopecia areata. The treatment was: oral pan-JAK inhibitor, 5-10 mg twice daily. In each case, RNA was isolated and then reverse transcribed into cDNA as the sequencing template. Measured with immunoSEQ multiplex PCR; TCRdb has only the in-frame clones, and not every one. Of over 150,000 clones listed, roughly 62% are singletons. This specimen was CD8+ T cells sorted from blood, taken at week 24, from a patient treated with tofacitinib. Receptors originate from a human donor with alopecia areata.

As to this clone: The junction shows a germline mismatch at one end, possibly a read error. Other nucleotide sequences from this sample produce the same CDR3. This rearrangement joins TRBV29-1 to TRBJ2-6; 9 bases map to TRBD2. Germline V gene data show CDR1 as SQVTM and CDR2 as ANQGSEA. The CDR3 is made up of 15 amino acids. The CDR3 DNA follows: TGCAGCGTCTACGGGACTAGCTCTGGGGCCAACGTTCTGACTTTC. Residues: CSVYGTSSGANVLTF.

The J gene is TRBJ1-1, the V gene TRBV7-6, with D uncertain. CDR3 length: 13 residues. V was trimmed by 3 bases and J by 5 bases, leaving 10 bases between them. CDR1 and CDR2 (germline): SGHVS, FNYEAQ. The CDR3 here is CASSLGLETEAFF. CDR3 DNA sequence: TGTGCCAGCAGCTTGGGATTGGAGACTGAAGCTTTCTTT.

This rearrangement joins TRBV2 to TRBJ1-1; D uncertain. This CDR3 comprises 11 residues. Germline V gives CDR1 SNHLY, CDR2 FYNNEI. Trimming pared 6 bases from V and 10 bases from J, leaving 12 bases between. The CDR3 coding sequence is TGTGCCAGCAGGTCGTCGTTCGGAGCTTTCTTT. This encodes CASRSSFGAFF.

The gene calls are TRBV5-6 and TRBJ1-2; no firm D call. This CDR3 is built from 11 residues. Deletions cut 0 bases from V and 8 bases from J, with 5 bases between. Germline CDR1 and CDR2: SGHDT and YYEEEE. The CDR3 loop is CASSLVEGYTF. Here the CDR3 DNA reads TGTGCCAGCAGCTTGGTAGAGGGCTACACCTTC.

Turning to this clone: This same CDR3 is encoded by further DNA sequences in the sample. The rearrangement uses TRBV15 and TRBJ1-4; D is unresolved. The CDR3 sequence is 16 residues long. Germline V gene data show CDR1 as LNHNV and CDR2 as YYDKDF (reference sequence). V lost 3 bases and J lost 0, with 11 bases in between. In DNA form, the CDR3 reads TGTGCCACCAGCAGGGTTCGGGGTGCAACTAATGAAAAACTGTTTTTT. Protein sequence: CATSRVRGATNEKLFF.

The chain recombines TRBV27 with TRBJ1-3, with D uncertain. The ends were cut back, 0 bases at V and 0 bases at J, with 6 bases in the middle. The germline CDR1 and CDR2 sequences are MNHEY and SMNVEV (reference sequence). The CDR3 length is 15 residues. CDR3 residues: CASSLSPVSGNTIYF. The CDR3 DNA sequence: TGTGCCAGCAGTTTATCCCCGGTCTCTGGAAACACCATATATTTT.

V is TRBV19 and J is TRBJ1-2; perhaps TRBD1 as D (5 bases). The germline V and J ends were trimmed by 5 bases and 6 bases, with 19 bases remaining between them. Per the germline V gene, CDR1 is LNHDA and CDR2 is SQIVND (reference sequence). The CDR3 consists of 15 residues. The CDR3 region has the DNA TGTGCCAGTAGTGACAGCCCGGACCAACTCCATGGCTACACCTTC. Its translation is CASSDSPDQLHGYTF.

The rearrangement joins TRBV7-9 to TRBJ1-2; 7 bases are a match to TRBD1. Germline CDR1 SEHNR, CDR2 FQNEAQ (reference sequence). This CDR3 comprises 15 residues. V lost 8 bases to trimming and J lost 5 bases; unmatched junction nucleotides: 14. The CDR3 DNA follows: TGTGCCAGCGGAAGACCCGAAGGGGGCTTTTATGGCTACACCTTC. It encodes CASGRPEGGFYGYTF.

This chain links TRBV27 with TRBJ1-2; 8 nucleotides match TRBD1. CDR3 length equals 16 residues. The trim removed 5 bases at V and 1 base at J, leaving 9 bases unmatched. From germline, CDR1 is MNHEY and CDR2 SMNVEV (reference sequence). The CDR3: CASSVGTGGINYGYTF. Here the CDR3 DNA reads TGTGCCAGCAGTGTCGGGACAGGCGGAATTAACTATGGCTACACCTTC.

This clone showed up just a few times. The chain has TRBV30 and TRBJ1-1, with D possibly matching TRBD1 (6 bases). Germline CDR1 reads GTSNPN; CDR2 reads SVGIG (reference sequence). V lost 8 bases to trimming and J lost 1 base, with 17 bases between them. The CDR3 length is 14 residues. In DNA, the CDR3 is TGTGCCAGCAGCGATGGACAGAAGAACACTGAAGCTTTCTTT. Its protein is CASSDGQKNTEAFF.

Points on this clone: The sample carries other DNA sequences with the same CDR3. The gene calls are TRBV27 and TRBJ1-1; D gene unclear. The CDR3 length is 13 residues. Germline loops: CDR1 MNHEY, CDR2 SMNVEV (reference sequence). Trimming stripped 5 bases from V and 2 bases from J, with 9 bases between. The CDR3 loop is CASSLGSNTEAFF. The CDR3 DNA reads TGTGCCAGCAGTCTCGGCAGCAACACTGAAGCTTTCTTT.

This clone showed up just a few times. This chain connects TRBV25-1 to TRBJ2-2; D gene unclear. V was shortened by 8 bases and J by 0 bases, with 10 bases between the two germline ends. Germline V gene data show CDR1 as MGHDK and CDR2 as SYGVNS. This CDR3 comprises 14 residues. The CDR3 loop is CASVGPANTGELFF. The CDR3 DNA reads TGTGCCAGCGTCGGTCCGGCGAACACCGGGGAGCTGTTTTTT.

This clone was observed a handful of times. This chain joins TRBV7-9 and TRBJ2-5; D unresolved. Germline CDR1 SEHNR, CDR2 FQNEAQ (reference sequence). This CDR3 contains 16 residues. V was shortened by 2 bases and J by 0 bases, with 13 bases between the two germline ends. CDR3 sequence (DNA): TGTGCCAGCAGCTTAACTTCCGGCGGCCACCAAGAGACCCAGTACTTC. As protein: CASSLTSGGHQETQYF.

V usage is TRBV13 and J usage is TRBJ2-2; TRBD1 might be the D (5 bases). This CDR3 contains 15 residues. V lost 4 bases to trimming and J lost 6 bases, with 15 bases between them. In germline, CDR1 is PRHDT, CDR2 FYEKMQ (reference sequence). CDR3 sequence reads: CASSSGPPEAGELFF. The CDR3 DNA sequence: TGTGCCAGCAGCTCAGGGCCCCCCGAGGCCGGGGAGCTGTTTTTT.

The chain employs TRBV5-6 and TRBJ1-1; perhaps TRBD1 as D (5 bases). V shed 4 bases and J shed 8 bases, with 18 bases lying between them. The CDR3 is made up of 14 amino acids. The germline gives CDR1 SGHDT, CDR2 YYEEEE. The DNA for the CDR3 is TGTGCCAGCAGCCTGGAGGGGTGGGTAACCGAAGCTTTCTTT. Its protein is CASSLEGWVTEAFF.

The CDR3 spells CSVVKSGGQETQYF. For the CDR3, the DNA is TGCAGCGTTGTAAAGAGTGGTGGGCAAGAGACCCAGTACTTC. The chain recombines TRBV29-1 with TRBJ2-5; no clear D. Germline V gene data show CDR1 as SQVTM and CDR2 as ANQGSEA. This CDR3 spans 14 amino acids. The V end was cut by 4 bases, the J end by 2 bases, with 14 bases between. Drawing the rest from reference TRBV29-1 and TRBJ2-5, the complete variable domain is SAVISQKPSRDICQRGTSLTIQCQVDSQVTMMFWYRQQPGQSLTLIATANQGSEATYESGFVIDKFPISRPNLTFSTLTVSNMSPEDSSIYLCSVVKSGGQETQYFGPGTRLLVL.

The chain carries TRBV27 and TRBJ2-1; D gene ambiguous. This CDR3 is built from 15 residues. Trimming left V 2 bases short and J 6 bases short, with 14 bases between. Per germline, CDR1 MNHEY and CDR2 SMNVEV (reference sequence). In DNA, the CDR3 is TGTGCCAGCAGTTTAACGACTGCCGCCCCCAATGAGCAGTTCTTC. Protein: CASSLTTAAPNEQFF.